The 3 T cell receptor beta chains listed next were all sequenced from one sample in a study of beta chain features in type 1 diabetes. Isolated RNA was reverse transcribed in full, so expressed TCRB transcripts were sequenced. Clones were read by immunoSEQ multiplex PCR, and TCRdb kept only the in-frame ones, dropping some. The sample includes almost 350,000 clones, around 7.6% of them seen just once. Specimen: central memory CD4+ T cells from blood. The receptors originated from a woman younger than 35 in good health.

This clone was found many times. The chain couples TRBV11-1 to TRBJ2-1; D call uncertain. This CDR3 comprises 15 residues. CDR1 and CDR2 from the germline V gene are SGHAT and FQDESV (reference sequence). Between the trimmed V and J ends, which lost 3 bases and 6 bases, there was a span of 15 bases. Written as DNA, the CDR3 is TGTGCCAGCAGCTTGCGACGTGCTGCCGGCAATGAGCAGTTCTTC. It codes for CASSLRRAAGNEQFF.

For this clone: The same CDR3 is also encoded by other DNA sequences in this sample. The gene calls are TRBV7-2 and TRBJ2-7, with 8 bases lining up with TRBD2. CDR3 size: 15 residues. The germline V gene encodes CDR1 SGHTA and CDR2 FQGNSA. Trimming took 1 base from V and 3 from J; bases not matched to a gene: 5. CDR3 nucleotides: TGTGCCAGCAGCTTAGGACTAGCGAGAAACTACGAGCAGTACTTC. Encoded protein: CASSLGLARNYEQYF.

This chain joins TRBV29-1 and TRBJ2-1, with D uncertain. Germline lookup yields CDR1 SQVTM and CDR2 ANQGSEA. Trimming took 8 bases from V and 6 from J, leaving 17 bases between them. The length of the CDR3 is 13 residues. CDR3 residues: CSPERPGPNEQFF. The CDR3 DNA reads TGCAGCCCAGAACGACCAGGTCCCAATGAGCAGTTCTTC.